The subject of this entry is one TCR beta chain. The antigen is unknown. This entry is derived from a study of cytomegalovirus exposure and HLA in healthy donors. Whole-study findings and limits: What a later analysis showed was that several of the most significant clusters appeared linked to common viral pathogens.

The PCR was carried out with 60 Vbeta primers and 13 Jbeta primers. Generated by immunoSEQ multiplex PCR, the TCRdb table keeps only in-frame clones and is missing some. The sample consists of under 200,000 clones, more than 65% of them appearing once. Deletions cut 3 bases from V and 8 bases from J, with 20 bases between. The CDR3 has 15 amino acids. Germline loops: CDR1 SGDLS, CDR2 YYNGEE. The rearrangement joins TRBV9 to TRBJ1-2, with a weak D call TRBD1 (6 bases). This sequence originates from a man over 45 in good health and CMV-seronegative. Material: PBMCs. The CDR3 DNA follows: TGTGCCAGCAGCGAAAGCCAACAGGGTTCTTTAGGCTACACCTTC. Translation: CASSESQQGSLGYTF.